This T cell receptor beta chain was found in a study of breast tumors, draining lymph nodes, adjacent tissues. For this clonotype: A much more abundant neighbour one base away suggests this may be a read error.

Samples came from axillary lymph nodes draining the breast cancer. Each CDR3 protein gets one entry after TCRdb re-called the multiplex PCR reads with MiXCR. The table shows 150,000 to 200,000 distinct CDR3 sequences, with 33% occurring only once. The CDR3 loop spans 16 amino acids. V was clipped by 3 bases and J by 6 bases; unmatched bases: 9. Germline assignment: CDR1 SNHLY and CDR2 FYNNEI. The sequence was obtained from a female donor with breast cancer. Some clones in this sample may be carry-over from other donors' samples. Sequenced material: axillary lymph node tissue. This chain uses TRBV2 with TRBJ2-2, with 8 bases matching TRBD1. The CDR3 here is CASSEPGGAIAGELFF. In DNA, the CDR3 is TGTGCCAGCAGTGAGCCAGGGGGCGCGATTGCCGGGGAGCTGTTTTTT.